The sequence of this T cell receptor beta chain was determined in a study of blood T cells in healthy people across ages. For this clonotype: Its matching antigen is unknown.

A sample-barcoded 5' primer and a J-beta primer mix were used in a second PCR of roughly 7 to 11 cycles. All cDNA molecules were each tagged by a template-switch adaptor with 12 random nucleotides. TCRdb reprocessed the 5' RACE reads via MiXCR and lists one record per CDR3 protein. The data hold approximately 800,000 distinct CDR3 sequences, with more than 55% observed a single time. Isolation of PBMCs gave at least 6 million cells per sample. The V end was cut by 7 bases, the J end by 10 bases, with 14 bases between. In germline, CDR1 is MDHEN, CDR2 SYDVKM. This CDR3 is built from 13 residues. Overall study findings and caveats: The study found more naive CD4+ cells and higher diversity in long-lived than aged donors. Naive T cell percentage strongly correlated with TCR beta diversity.

This TCR derives from a man aged 35 to 55 in good health. The chain couples TRBV28 to TRBJ1-6; TRBD1 might be the D (5 bases). Sequencing was carried out using blood. CDR3 region: CASNGGGRSPLHF. The CDR3 nucleotides read TGTGCCAGCAATGGGGGAGGGAGATCACCCCTCCACTTT. The complete variable domain, with remaining parts taken from reference TRBV28 and TRBJ1-6, reads DVKVTQSSRYLVKRTGEKVFLECVQDMDHENMFWYRQDPGLGLRLIYFSYDVKMKEKGDIPEGYSVSREKKERFSLILESASTNQTSMYLCASNGGGRSPLHFGNGTRLTVT.